This TCR beta chain comes out of a study of shared T cell receptors in the human thymus. Sequenced by immunoSEQ multiplex PCR; TCRdb stores in-frame clones only, minus some. Of roughly 560,000 clones listed, 78% are singletons. The germline V gene encodes CDR1 SGHRS and CDR2 YFSETQ. V lost 4 bases to trimming and J lost 1 base, with 12 bases between them. This CDR3 has 15 residues. These same records also appear under a second study, on human thymus T cells. As that report states: All donors were healthy Finnish infants who were undergoing corrective surgery to treat congenital heart defects. The study used thymus tissue resected during corrective heart surgery. Gene usage (both V and J) appeared biased in thymic and blood repertoires. Thymic repertoires overlap heavily among unrelated individuals, related research has reported.

V is TRBV5-1 and J is TRBJ2-1; D uncertain. The clonotype comes from a boy under three years old with a congenital heart defect. The sample was thymocytes. The CDR3 nucleotides read TGCGCCAGCAGCCCTTCCCCCGGTTCCTACAATGAGCAGTTCTTC. This sequence encodes CASSPSPGSYNEQFF.